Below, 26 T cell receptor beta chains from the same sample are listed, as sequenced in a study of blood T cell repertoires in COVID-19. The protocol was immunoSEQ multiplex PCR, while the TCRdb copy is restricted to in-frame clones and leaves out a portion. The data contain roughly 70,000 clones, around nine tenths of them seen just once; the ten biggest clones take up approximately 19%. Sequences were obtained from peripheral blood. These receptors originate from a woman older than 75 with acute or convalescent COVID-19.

CDR3 DNA sequence: TGTGCCAGCAGCGTAGTAACCAGGGGCACTGAAGCTTTCTTT. This codes for CASSVVTRGTEAFF. The gene calls are TRBV9 and TRBJ1-1; D might be TRBD1 (6 bases). The germline V gene has CDR1 SGDLS and CDR2 YYNGEE. V lost 0 bases and J 4 bases, leaving 10 bases between the germline ends. This CDR3 spans 14 amino acids.

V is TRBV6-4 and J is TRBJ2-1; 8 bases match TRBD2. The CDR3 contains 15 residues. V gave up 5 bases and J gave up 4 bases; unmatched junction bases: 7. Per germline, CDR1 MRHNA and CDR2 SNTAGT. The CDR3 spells CASSLELADYNEQFF. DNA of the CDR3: TGTGCCAGCAGTTTAGAACTAGCGGATTACAATGAGCAGTTCTTC.

Here the CDR3 reads CASSFSRSYEQYF. The CDR3 region has the DNA TGTGCCAGCAGCTTCTCCCGCTCCTACGAGCAGTACTTC. The V gene is TRBV5-4, the J gene TRBJ2-7; D not resolved. V was trimmed by 2 bases and J by 0 bases, leaving 6 bases between them. Germline assignment: CDR1 SGHNT and CDR2 YYREEE (reference sequence). This CDR3 has 13 amino acids.

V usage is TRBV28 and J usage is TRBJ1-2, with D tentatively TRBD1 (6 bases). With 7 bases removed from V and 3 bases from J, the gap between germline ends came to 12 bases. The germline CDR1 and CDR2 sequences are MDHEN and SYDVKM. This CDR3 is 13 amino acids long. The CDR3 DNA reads TGTGCCAGCACCGGACAGCGTCACTATGGCTACACCTTC. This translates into CASTGQRHYGYTF.

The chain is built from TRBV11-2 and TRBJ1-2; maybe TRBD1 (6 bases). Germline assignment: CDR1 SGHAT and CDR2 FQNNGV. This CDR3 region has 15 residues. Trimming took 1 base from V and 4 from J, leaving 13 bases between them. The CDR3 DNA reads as TGTGCCAGCAGCTTAGGTAGGGGGACGCCCTATGGCTACACCTTC. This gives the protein CASSLGRGTPYGYTF.

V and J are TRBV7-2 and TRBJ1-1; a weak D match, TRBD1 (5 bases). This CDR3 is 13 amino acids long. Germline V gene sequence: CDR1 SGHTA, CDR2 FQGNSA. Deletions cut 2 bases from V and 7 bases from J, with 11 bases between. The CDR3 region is CASSLRMTVEAFF. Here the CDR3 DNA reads TGTGCCAGCAGCTTAAGGATGACAGTTGAAGCTTTCTTT.

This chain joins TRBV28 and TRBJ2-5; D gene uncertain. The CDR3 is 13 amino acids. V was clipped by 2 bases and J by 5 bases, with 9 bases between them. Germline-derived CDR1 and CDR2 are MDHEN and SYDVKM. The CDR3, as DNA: TGTGCCAGCAGTTTAATATCCCCCGAGACCCAGTACTTC. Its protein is CASSLISPETQYF.

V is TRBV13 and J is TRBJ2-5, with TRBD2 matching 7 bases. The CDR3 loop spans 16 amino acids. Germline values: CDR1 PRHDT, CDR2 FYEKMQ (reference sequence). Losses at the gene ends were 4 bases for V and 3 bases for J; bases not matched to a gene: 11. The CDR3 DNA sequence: TGTGCCAGCAGCTCCCCCCGGGCTAGCGGAAAAGAGACCCAGTACTTC. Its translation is CASSSPRASGKETQYF.

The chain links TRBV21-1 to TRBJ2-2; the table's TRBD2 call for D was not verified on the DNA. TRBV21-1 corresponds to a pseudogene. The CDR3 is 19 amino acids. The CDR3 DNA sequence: TGTGCCAGCAGCAAAAGGAAAAGCGGGGCTTGTAAGAACACCGGGGAGCTGTTTTTT. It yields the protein CASSKRKSGACKNTGELFF.

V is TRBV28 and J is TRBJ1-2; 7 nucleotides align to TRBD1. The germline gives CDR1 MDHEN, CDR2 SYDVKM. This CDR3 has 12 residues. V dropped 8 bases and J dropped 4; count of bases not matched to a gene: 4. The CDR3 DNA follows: TGTGCCAGCCGAGGGGGCACCTATGGCTACACCTTC. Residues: CASRGGTYGYTF.

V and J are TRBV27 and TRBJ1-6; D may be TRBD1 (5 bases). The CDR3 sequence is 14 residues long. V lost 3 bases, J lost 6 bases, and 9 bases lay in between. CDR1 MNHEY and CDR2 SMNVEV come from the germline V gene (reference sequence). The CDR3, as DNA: TGTGCCAGCAGTTTCATCCAGGGTAATTCACCCCTCCACTTT. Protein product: CASSFIQGNSPLHF.

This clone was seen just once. CDR3 loop: CASSQGRAEAFF. CDR3 DNA: TGTGCCAGCAGTCAGGGGAGGGCTGAAGCTTTCTTT. The rearrangement uses TRBV5-8 and TRBJ1-1, with D perhaps TRBD1 (6 bases). Per germline, CDR1 SGHTS and CDR2 YDEGEE. The CDR3 length is 12 residues. V gave up 5 bases and J gave up 6 bases, with 11 bases separating them.

CDR3 coding DNA: TGTGCCAGCGGCCAAGGGACTAGCGGGAGGGCCACCATTCAGTACTTC. Amino acids: CASGQGTSGRATIQYF. V is TRBV27 and J is TRBJ2-4; 16 bases match TRBD2. The V segment lost 8 bases and the J segment 9 bases; nucleotides outside the gene matches: 10. The CDR3 extends over 16 amino acids. Germline V gene lookup returns CDR1 MNHEY and CDR2 SMNVEV (reference sequence).

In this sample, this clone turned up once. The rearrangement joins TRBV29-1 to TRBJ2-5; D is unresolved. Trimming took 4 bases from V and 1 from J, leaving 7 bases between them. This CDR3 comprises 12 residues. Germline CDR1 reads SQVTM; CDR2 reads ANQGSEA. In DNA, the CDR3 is TGCAGCGTTGCGATGGCCCAAGAGACCCAGTACTTC. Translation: CSVAMAQETQYF. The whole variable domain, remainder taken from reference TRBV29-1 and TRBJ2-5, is SAVISQKPSRDICQRGTSLTIQCQVDSQVTMMFWYRQQPGQSLTLIATANQGSEATYESGFVIDKFPISRPNLTFSTLTVSNMSPEDSSIYLCSVAMAQETQYFGPGTRLLVL.

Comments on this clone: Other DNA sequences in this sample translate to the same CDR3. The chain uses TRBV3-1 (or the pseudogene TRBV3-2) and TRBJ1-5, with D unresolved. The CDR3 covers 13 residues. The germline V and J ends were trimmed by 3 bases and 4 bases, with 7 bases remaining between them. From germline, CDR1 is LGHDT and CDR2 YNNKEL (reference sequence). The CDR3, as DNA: TGTGCCAGCAGCCAGGGAGGGAATCAGCCCCAGCATTTT. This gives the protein CASSQGGNQPQHF.

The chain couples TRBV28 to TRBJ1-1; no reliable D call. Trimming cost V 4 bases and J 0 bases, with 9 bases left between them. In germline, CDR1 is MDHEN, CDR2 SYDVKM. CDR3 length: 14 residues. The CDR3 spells CASSSSFVNTEAFF. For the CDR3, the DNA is TGTGCCAGCAGTTCCTCGTTTGTGAACACTGAAGCTTTCTTT.

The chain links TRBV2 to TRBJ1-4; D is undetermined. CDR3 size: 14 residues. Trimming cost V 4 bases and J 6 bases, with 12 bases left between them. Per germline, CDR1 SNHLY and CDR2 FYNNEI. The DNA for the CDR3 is TGTGCCAGCAGTGTATTAGGAGGACATGAAAAACTGTTTTTT. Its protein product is CASSVLGGHEKLFF. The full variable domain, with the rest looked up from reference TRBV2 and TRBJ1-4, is EPEVTQTPSHQVTQMGQEVILRCVPISNHLYFYWYRQILGQKVEFLVSFYNNEISEKSEIFDDQFSVERPDGSNFTLKIRSTKLEDSAMYFCASSVLGGHEKLFFGSGTQLSVL.

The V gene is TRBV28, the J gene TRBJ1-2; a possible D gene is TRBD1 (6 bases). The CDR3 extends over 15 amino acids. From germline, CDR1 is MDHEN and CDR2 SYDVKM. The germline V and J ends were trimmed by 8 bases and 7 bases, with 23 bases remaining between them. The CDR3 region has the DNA TGTGCCAGCGGAACCCCCTGGGGGCTCAATCCTGGCTACACCTTC. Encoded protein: CASGTPWGLNPGYTF.

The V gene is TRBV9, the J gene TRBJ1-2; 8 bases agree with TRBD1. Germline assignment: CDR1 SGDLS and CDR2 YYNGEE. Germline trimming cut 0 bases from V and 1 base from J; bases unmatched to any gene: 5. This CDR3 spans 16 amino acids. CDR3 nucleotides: TGTGCCAGCAGCGTAGGGGGACAGGCCTTTAACTATGGCTACACCTTC. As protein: CASSVGGQAFNYGYTF.

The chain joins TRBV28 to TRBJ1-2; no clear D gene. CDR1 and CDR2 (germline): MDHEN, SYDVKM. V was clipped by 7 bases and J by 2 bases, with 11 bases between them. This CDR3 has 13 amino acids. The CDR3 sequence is CASTTVLNYGYTF. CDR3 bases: TGTGCCAGCACCACGGTCCTCAACTATGGCTACACCTTC.

The chain's CDR3 is CASHGGGRGYTF. CDR3 coding DNA: TGTGCCAGCCACGGAGGAGGGCGAGGCTACACCTTC. V gene TRBV28 combines with J gene TRBJ1-2; D uncertain. The ends were cut back, 8 bases at V and 8 bases at J, with 15 bases in the middle. Looked up from germline, CDR1 is MDHEN and CDR2 is SYDVKM. This CDR3 is 12 amino acids long.

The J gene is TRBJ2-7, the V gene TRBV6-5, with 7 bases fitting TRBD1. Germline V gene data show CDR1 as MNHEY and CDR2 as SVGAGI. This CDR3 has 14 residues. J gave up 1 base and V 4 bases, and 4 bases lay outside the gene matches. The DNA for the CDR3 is TGTGCCAGCAGTTTCCTGGGACAGTCCTACGAGCAGTACTTC. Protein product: CASSFLGQSYEQYF.

The CDR3 region is CASSQDGRENQPQHF. CDR3 nucleotides: TGTGCCAGCAGCCAAGATGGACGGGAAAATCAGCCCCAGCATTTT. The chain recombines TRBV3-1 (or the pseudogene TRBV3-2) with TRBJ1-5; D ambiguous. The V end lost 0 bases, the J end lost 4 bases, and 10 bases lay between the germline ends. CDR1 is LGHDT and CDR2 is YNNKEL in the germline V gene (reference sequence). The CDR3 sequence is 15 residues long.

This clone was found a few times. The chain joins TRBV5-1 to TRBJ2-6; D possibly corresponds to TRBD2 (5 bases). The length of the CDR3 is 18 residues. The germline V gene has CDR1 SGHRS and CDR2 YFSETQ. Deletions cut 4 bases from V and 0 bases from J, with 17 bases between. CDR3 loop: CASSPWARADSGANVLTF. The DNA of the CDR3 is TGCGCCAGCAGCCCCTGGGCGAGGGCCGACTCTGGGGCCAACGTCCTGACTTTC.

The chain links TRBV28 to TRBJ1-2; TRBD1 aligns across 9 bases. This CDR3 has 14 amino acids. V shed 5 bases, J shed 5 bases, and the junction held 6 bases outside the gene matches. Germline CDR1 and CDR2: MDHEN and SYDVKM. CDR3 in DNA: TGTGCCAGCAGTCCCCCGGGACAGGGATATGGCTACACCTTC. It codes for CASSPPGQGYGYTF.

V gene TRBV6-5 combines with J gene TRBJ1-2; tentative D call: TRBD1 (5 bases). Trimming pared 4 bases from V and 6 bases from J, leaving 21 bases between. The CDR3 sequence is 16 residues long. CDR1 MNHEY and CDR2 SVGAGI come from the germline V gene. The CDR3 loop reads CASSSLLGPLADGYTF. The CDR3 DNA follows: TGTGCCAGCAGTTCCCTCTTGGGGCCGCTGGCCGATGGCTACACCTTC.